The subject of this entry is one T cell receptor (beta chain). Method: immunoSEQ multiplex PCR; TCRdb's copy keeps in-frame clones and lacks some. The repertoire includes more than 300,000 clones, roughly 94% of them detected once, and roughly 0.02% sits in the top ten. Germline CDR1 MGHRA, CDR2 YSYEKL. V was pared by 1 base and J by 3 bases, with 7 bases of the junction left unmatched. This CDR3 region has 17 residues. The entry originates in a study of shared T cell receptors in the human thymus. The sequenced sample was thymocytes. The sequence was obtained from a human donor. This rearrangement joins TRBV4-1 to TRBJ2-3, with TRBD2 identical over 10 bases. CDR3 nucleotide sequence: TGCGCCAGCAGCCAAGTCGCGGGACTAGCGAATACAGATACGCAGTATTTT. Encoded protein: CASSQVAGLANTDTQYF.